The T cell receptor beta chain under discussion was sequenced for a study of cytomegalovirus exposure and HLA in healthy donors. The study, taken as a whole, reports: CMV serostatus alone was available as immune exposure information. A later analysis showed TCR association rates differing by HLA locus, peaking at DRB1 and lowest at HLA-C.

Primers: 60 Vbeta forward and 13 Jbeta reverse. Repertoires were generated with immunoSEQ multiplex PCR, while TCRdb's copy carries only in-frame clones and drops some. The sample has 170,000 or so clones, 80% seen once; the top ten hold around 5.7%. As concerns this clone: The antigen remains unidentified.

CDR3 length equals 13 residues. J gave up 2 bases and V 4 bases, and 1 base lay outside the gene matches. CDR1 and CDR2 from the germline V gene are SGHNT and YYREEE (reference sequence). The sample taken for sequencing was PBMCs. The J gene is TRBJ2-7, the V gene TRBV5-4; 9 bases line up with TRBD1. This sequence originates from a man aged 35 to 55 in good health and CMV-seronegative. CDR3 sequence: CASSRDRAYEQYF. The CDR3 DNA reads TGTGCCAGCAGCCGGGACAGGGCCTACGAGCAGTACTTC. The whole variable domain, remainder taken from reference TRBV5-4 and TRBJ2-7, is ETGVTQSPTHLIKTRGQQVTLRCSSQSGHNTVSWYQQALGQGPQFIFQYYREEENGRGNFPPRFSGLQFPNYSSELNVNALELDDSALYLCASSRDRAYEQYFGPGTRLTVT.